This T cell receptor (beta chain) was identified in a study of post-analysis software for immune sequencing data. Looking at the study overall: The disease courses spanned relapsing-remitting, secondary progressive and progressive-relapsing forms of multiple sclerosis. Broader study findings: Same-batch preparations were strongly co-clustered by F measure. Patients with multiple sclerosis recorded significantly lower normalized Chao1 diversity than controls, the study found. The study found TRBV5-6, TRBV5-1 and TRBV20-1 among five TRBV segments more frequent in patients than controls.

In its sample, this clonotype was seen a few times. Its antigen remains unidentified. Prepared libraries of TCR beta cDNA carried unique molecular identifiers. MiXCR, applied by TCRdb to the PCR reads, yields one record per CDR3 protein. The table has 500,000 to 600,000 distinct CDR3 sequences, around 47% seen once; the top ten hold 1.7%. The CDR3 length is 14 residues. Germline V gene data show CDR1 as MNHEY and CDR2 as SVGAGI. Trimming cost V 3 bases and J 7 bases; bases outside gene matches: 8. The source of this sequence is a girl aged 10-17 years with multiple sclerosis. This chain links TRBV6-5 with TRBJ1-2; the match to TRBD1 covers 7 bases. The specimen was blood. The CDR3 region has the DNA TGTGCCAGCAGTTATTCGGGACAGTCTTCTGGCTACACCTTC. Amino acids: CASSYSGQSSGYTF.